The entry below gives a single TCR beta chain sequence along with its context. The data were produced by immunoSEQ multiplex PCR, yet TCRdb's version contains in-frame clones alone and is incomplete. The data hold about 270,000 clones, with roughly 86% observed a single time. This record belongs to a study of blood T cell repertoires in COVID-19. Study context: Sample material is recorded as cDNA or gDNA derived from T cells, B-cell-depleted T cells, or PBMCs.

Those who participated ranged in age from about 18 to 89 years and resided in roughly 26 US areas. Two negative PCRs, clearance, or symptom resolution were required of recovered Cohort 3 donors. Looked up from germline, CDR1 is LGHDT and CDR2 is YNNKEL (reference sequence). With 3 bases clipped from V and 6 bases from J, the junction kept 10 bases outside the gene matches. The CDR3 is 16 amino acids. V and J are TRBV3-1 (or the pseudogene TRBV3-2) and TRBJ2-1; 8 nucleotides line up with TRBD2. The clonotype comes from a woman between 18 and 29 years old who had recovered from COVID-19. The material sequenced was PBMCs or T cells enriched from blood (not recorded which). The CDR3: CASSHLTSDRGNEQFF. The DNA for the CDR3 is TGTGCCAGCAGCCATTTGACTAGCGACCGAGGCAATGAGCAGTTCTTC.